This TCR beta chain originates from a study of Ad26.COV2.S vaccination and SARS-CoV-2 variants. In the study overall: Participants got Ad26.COV2.S intramuscularly, once or twice 56 days apart. General study results and limits: Measurement of non-spike TCR breadth gave similar results in vaccine and placebo recipients.

On this clone: Its antigen is still unknown.

Libraries were prepared by immunoSEQ multiplex PCR; TCRdb keeps only in-frame clonotypes and omits some of them. The sample carries approximately 300,000 clones, about 86% recorded once. Indicated treatment: around 19 received Ad26.COV2.S at low or high dose, single or two shots; about 5 received placebo; per-sample allocation not given. Samples came from day 63 after the first vaccine or placebo injection. The length of the CDR3 is 16 residues. CDR1 MNHNS and CDR2 SASEGT come from the germline V gene. Trimming took 4 bases from V and 9 from J, leaving 22 bases between them. This sequence was found in a person between 18 and 65 years old who received the Ad26.COV2.S COVID-19 vaccine or a placebo. The starting material was peripheral blood, obtained in a trial of Ad26.COV2.S vaccine versus placebo. The chain employs TRBV6-1 and TRBJ2-1; TRBD1 is a possible D gene (5 bases). The CDR3 loop reads CASSGSVSPTRGEQFF. The CDR3 DNA reads TGTGCCAGCAGTGGGTCCGTCTCCCCAACAAGGGGTGAGCAGTTCTTC.